This T cell receptor beta chain was recorded in a study of T cell therapy after organ transplantation. Study in general: Therapy products were autologous CMV-specific T cells, peptide-expanded for roughly 2 weeks. Overall study findings and caveats: In nonresponders, large pretherapy expansions changed minimally after therapy. Post-therapy reconstitution appeared to include transferred and endogenous clonotypes.

After about 4 hours of CMV peptide pool restimulation, IFN-gamma-secreting therapy product cells were captured with a secretion assay. These transplant recipients had drug-resistant or recurrent cytomegalovirus infection. With 5 bases removed from V and 5 bases from J, the gap between germline ends came to 18 bases. The V gene's germline CDR1 is LGHNA and CDR2 YNFKEQ. The CDR3 consists of 15 residues. This table comes from immunoSEQ multiplex PCR, and its TCRdb copy is limited to in-frame clones, with some not included. The sample has about 160 clones; about 48% are singletons. This clone turned up a few times. Its cognate antigen is unknown.

The sequenced sample consisted of cultured CD8+ T cells. The chain couples TRBV4-2 to TRBJ1-1; D perhaps matches TRBD1 (6 bases). The sequence was obtained from a human patient who had received a solid organ transplant and had CMV disease. Some T cells may have originated in the graft donor. The CDR3 protein is CASSSWGEGGTEAFF. Written as DNA, the CDR3 is TGTGCCAGCAGCAGTTGGGGAGAGGGGGGAACTGAAGCTTTCTTT.